This TCR beta chain was sequenced during a study of T-cell reconstitution after alpha-beta-depleted transplantation in children. Unique molecular identifiers tagged the TCRbeta library. MiXCR, applied by TCRdb to the PCR reads, yields one record per CDR3 protein. The sample has some 550,000 distinct CDR3 sequences, roughly 18% seen once; the top ten hold 3.3%. Only a few counts were recorded for this clonotype. V dropped 1 base and J dropped 5; count of bases not matched to a gene: 8. CDR1 and CDR2 (germline): LNHNV, YYDKDF (reference sequence). The length of the CDR3 is 17 residues. This receptor was identified in a human donor who donated a stem cell graft to a child with acute lymphoblastic leukemia. The source was PBMCs from the stem cell graft donor, collected from the stem cell graft. The chain employs TRBV15 and TRBJ2-1; 10 bases agree with TRBD2. This chain's CDR3 is CATSRVPAGGKHNEQFF. DNA for the CDR3: TGTGCCACCAGCAGAGTACCAGCGGGAGGGAAGCACAATGAGCAGTTCTTC.